These T cell receptor beta chains were read from a single sample in a study of CD8+ T cells in alopecia areata. The repertoire was sequenced with immunoSEQ multiplex PCR; TCRdb's copy has only in-frame clones and lacks some. The table shows some 160,000 clones, with around 71% occurring only once. The sample consisted of CD4+ T cells sorted from blood, taken at week 4, from a patient treated with tofacitinib. Source of these receptors: a human donor with alopecia areata. Both conserved end residues are part of each CDR3. Only part of the rows carry a size: once, few, many, or a class if the clone is expanded.

clone_size,v_call,j_call,cdr3_aa
-,TRBV7-9,TRBJ2-5,CASSPWGLQETQYF
-,TRBV30,TRBJ2-3,CAWRAPLAGAPWWYF
-,TRBV7-2,TRBJ2-7,CASSKDRVGYEQYF
-,TRBV11-3,TRBJ1-1,CASSWGANTEAFF
-,TRBV25-1,TRBJ1-2,CASTQGKDGYTF
few,TRBV29-1,TRBJ1-2,CSVVDRGDYGYTF
few,TRBV7-2,TRBJ1-6,CASSLALRDSNSPLHF
-,TRBV29-1,TRBJ1-1,CSVRDLRGNTEAFF
-,TRBV7-2,TRBJ1-2,CASSLDRGDYGYTF
-,TRBV7-2,TRBJ1-5,CASSYQGGQPQHF
-,TRBV25-1,TRBJ2-7,CASSDPGQLNYEQYF
-,TRBV30,TRBJ2-1,CAWTGTSRNEQFF
-,TRBV30,TRBJ2-3,CAWSVQRWGRDTQYF
once,TRBV2,TRBJ1-5,CASSEAGTGKHF
-,TRBV7-2,TRBJ2-5,CASSMRRGARETQYF
-,TRBV29-1,TRBJ2-3,CSVDSTIVQYF
-,TRBV30,TRBJ1-5,CAWNVFNQPQHF
-,TRBV6-6,TRBJ1-2,CASTSGGHGYTF
-,TRBV29-1,TRBJ1-2,CSVEGQGNFGYTF
-,TRBV29-1,TRBJ1-2,CSLEVAGGYTF
-,TRBV7-9,TRBJ1-6,CASSQIVGGGNSPLHF
-,TRBV4-3,TRBJ2-3,CASSLDSLTDTQYF
-,TRBV29-1,TRBJ2-3,CSVGGLAGWDTQYF
-,TRBV29-1,TRBJ2-7,CSVTDRGLYEQYF
once,TRBV30,TRBJ1-5,CAWNTGGVQPQHF
-,TRBV2,TRBJ2-1,CASNADRGYNEQFF
-,TRBV6-6,TRBJ1-6,CASSIGQDNSPLHF
-,TRBV20-1,TRBJ2-1,CSAKGNNEQFF
-,TRBV10-3,TRBJ2-3,CAISFGPTDTQYF
-,TRBV30,TRBJ2-1,CAWSVTSGGALYNEQFF
-,TRBV30,TRBJ1-2,CAWMSGRADLRAYGYTF
-,TRBV30,TRBJ1-5,CAWRTPGQGETQHF
-,TRBV30,TRBJ2-3,CAWDRVATDTQYF
-,TRBV30,TRBJ2-1,CAWSGQGGLNEQFF
few,TRBV4-2,TRBJ2-5,CASSPVTSGVGETQYF